This is a list of T cell receptor beta chains from one sample in a study of T cell repertoires in cytomegalovirus infection. TCRdb analysed the reads with MiXCR anew, one entry per CDR3 protein. This repertoire shows 300,000 or so distinct CDR3 sequences, 20% to 25% found once; its top ten account for 10% to 15%. Their cognate antigens are unknown. Specimen: cultured PBMCs, collected from culture after CMV antigen stimulation. The receptors derive from a human donor in good health (CMV status not recorded). Some clones in this sample may be carry-over from other donors' samples. Each CDR3 is given with its conserved first and last residue. The D gene is left open where the match is weak. Rows may omit the clone size; those that give it use once, few, many or a size class.

D gene	V gene	J gene	clone size	CDR3 protein	CDR3 DNA
TRBD1	TRBV20-1	TRBJ1-5	.	CSAREGQGPGQPQHF	TGCAGTGCTAGAGAGGGACAGGGGCCAGGCCAGCCCCAGCATTTT
TRBD1	TRBV6-6	TRBJ2-5	.	CASRPTGTQETQYF	TGTGCCAGCAGGCCGACAGGGACCCAAGAGACCCAGTACTTC
.	TRBV5-1	TRBJ1-1	many	CASSLGVVSGPNTEAFF	TGCGCCAGCAGCTTGGGAGTGGTGTCCGGCCCAAACACTGAAGCTTTCTTT
TRBD2	TRBV10-1	TRBJ2-5	few	CASSDGTSGRTETQYF	TGCGCCAGCAGTGACGGGACTAGCGGGAGGACGGAGACCCAGTACTTC
.	TRBV6-2/TRBV6-3	TRBJ2-3	few	CATTRVLLGAGTDTQYF	TGTGCCACCACGAGAGTGTTGTTGGGGGCCGGTACAGATACGCAGTATTTT
.	TRBV7-6	TRBJ2-1	many	CASSVYPGPNNEQFF	TGTGCCAGCAGCGTCTATCCGGGACCCAACAATGAGCAGTTCTTC
.	TRBV7-4	TRBJ2-1	.	CASSLGTPKPPYNEQFF	TGTGCCAGCAGCCTTGGGACACCCAAACCGCCGTACAATGAGCAGTTCTTC
TRBD1	TRBV5-3	TRBJ2-7	.	CASSGDRDYEQYF	TGTGCCAGCAGCGGGGACAGGGATTACGAGCAGTACTTC
.	TRBV24-1	TRBJ2-1	few	CATRGGINNEQFF	TGTGCCACCAGGGGCGGAATCAACAATGAGCAGTTCTTC
TRBD2	TRBV4-3	TRBJ2-1	few	CASSQDGLAGENEQFF	TGCGCCAGCAGCCAAGATGGACTAGCGGGAGAAAATGAGCAGTTCTTC
.	TRBV12-3/TRBV12-4	TRBJ1-2	many	CASKTDGFRGYTF	TGTGCCAGCAAGACGGACGGGTTCCGCGGGTACACCTTC
.	TRBV28	TRBJ2-7	few	CASRPVGQGHYEQYF	TGTGCCAGCAGGCCTGTTGGGCAGGGTCACTACGAGCAGTACTTC
TRBD1	TRBV27	TRBJ1-6	few	CASSLGNRGSYNSPLHF	TGTGCCAGCAGTTTAGGGAACAGGGGCTCCTATAATTCACCCCTCCACTTT
TRBD2	TRBV12-3/TRBV12-4	TRBJ2-1	few	CASSPARTSGGAYPYNEQFF	TGTGCCAGCAGCCCTGCCCGGACTAGCGGGGGGGCCTACCCTTACAATGAGCAGTTCTTC
.	TRBV4-2	TRBJ1-1	.	CAHGEHRNTEAFF	TGTGCCCATGGGGAACATAGAAACACTGAAGCTTTCTTT
TRBD2	TRBV4-2	TRBJ2-3	few	CASSRTSGDTQYF	TGTGCCAGCAGCCGGACTAGCGGAGATACGCAGTATTTT
.	TRBV19	TRBJ2-7	.	CASSIPGTANEQYF	TGTGCCAGTAGTATTCCCGGGACGGCCAACGAGCAGTACTTC
.	TRBV4-1	TRBJ2-2	few	CASSRTGTNTGELFF	TGCGCCAGCAGTCGCACGGGGACGAACACCGGGGAGCTGTTTTTT
.	TRBV25-1	TRBJ2-1	few	CASSVTRNEQFF	TGTGCCAGCAGTGTCACGAGGAATGAGCAGTTCTTC
.	TRBV6-1	TRBJ2-7	few	CASSGVRGTGEQYF	TGTGCCAGCAGTGGGGTGAGGGGGACGGGGGAGCAGTACTTC
TRBD1	TRBV12-3/TRBV12-4	TRBJ2-5	.	CASSLATGGAGTQYF	TGTGCCAGCAGTTTAGCTACAGGGGGCGCGGGGACCCAGTACTTC
TRBD2	TRBV6-5	TRBJ2-1	.	CASSYNPSGSHYNEQFF	TGTGCCAGCAGTTACAACCCCAGCGGGAGTCACTACAATGAGCAGTTCTTC
.	TRBV5-6	TRBJ2-3	.	CASSPGRLGDTQYF	TGTGCCAGCAGCCCCGGCCGTCTGGGAGATACGCAGTATTTT
.	TRBV10-3	TRBJ1-2	.	CAISGTGRDFNYGYTF	TGTGCCATCAGCGGGACTGGAAGGGACTTCAACTATGGCTACACCTTC
.	TRBV5-1	TRBJ2-7	.	CASSLDYPYEQYF	TGCGCCAGCAGCTTGGACTACCCCTACGAGCAGTACTTC
.	TRBV7-9	TRBJ2-1	many	CASSSLNEQFF	TGTGCCAGCAGCTCCCTCAATGAGCAGTTCTTC
.	TRBV7-2	TRBJ2-3	many	CASSLARGVSDTQYF	TGTGCCAGCAGCTTAGCTCGCGGGGTATCAGATACGCAGTATTTT
.	TRBV7-2	TRBJ2-1	many	CASSLTTAIYNEQFF	TGTGCCAGCAGCTTGACCACAGCCATCTACAATGAGCAGTTCTTC